A selection of T cell receptor beta chains follows, all from one sample in a study of T-cell reconstitution after alpha-beta-depleted transplantation in children. In TCRdb, the PCR reads were re-called with MiXCR into one record per CDR3 protein. The sample shows around 4,200 distinct CDR3 sequences, roughly 12% of them seen only once. The source material was PBMCs, mostly from graft donor cells, sampled 60 days after TCRalphabeta/CD19-depleted stem cell transplant. These receptors were taken from a male patient between 2 and 10 years old who had a stem cell transplant for acute lymphoblastic leukemia, so the T cells may come from the graft donor. CDR3s include the opening cysteine and the closing phenylalanine or tryptophan. A D gene is named only where the DNA matches it firmly. Not all rows give a size; the values are once, few, many and, for expanded clones, a class.

j_gene,d_gene,abundance,v_gene,CDR3aa,CDR3nt
TRBJ2-3,.,many,TRBV5-4,CASSFGTDTQYF,TGTGCCAGCAGCTTCGGAACAGATACGCAGTATTTT
TRBJ2-1,.,medium-sized,TRBV9,CASSVGGVLNEQFF,TGTGCCAGCAGCGTAGGGGGGGTACTGAATGAGCAGTTCTTC
TRBJ2-5,TRBD1,many,TRBV10-3,CAIRGGGTGQVPPQETQYF,TGTGCCATCAGAGGGGGGGGGACAGGGCAAGTCCCCCCACAAGAGACCCAGTACTTC
TRBJ2-3,.,many,TRBV10-3,CATGGRTDTQYF,TGTGCCACCGGGGGGCGCACAGATACGCAGTATTTT
TRBJ2-7,.,many,TRBV9,CASSVIGQPGYEQYF,TGTGCCAGCAGCGTAATTGGCCAGCCCGGGTACGAGCAGTACTTC
TRBJ1-4,.,many,TRBV11-2,CASSLAGHKNEKLFF,TGTGCCAGCAGCCTCGCCGGGCACAAAAATGAAAAACTGTTTTTT
TRBJ2-1,.,many,TRBV24-1,CATRKPDFECKEQFF,TGTGCCACCCGGAAGCCAGATTTTGAGTGTAAGGAGCAGTTCTTC
TRBJ2-3,.,.,TRBV4-2,CAISPGLLGAGLITDTQYF,TGTGCCATCAGCCCCGGGCTCCTCGGCGCAGGATTAATCACAGATACGCAGTATTTT
TRBJ2-5,.,.,TRBV28,CASSPRVETQYF,TGTGCCAGCAGTCCTAGAGTAGAGACCCAGTACTTC
TRBJ1-2,.,many,TRBV7-2,CASSNSISNYGYTF,TGTGCCAGCAGTAACTCCATATCTAACTATGGCTACACCTTC